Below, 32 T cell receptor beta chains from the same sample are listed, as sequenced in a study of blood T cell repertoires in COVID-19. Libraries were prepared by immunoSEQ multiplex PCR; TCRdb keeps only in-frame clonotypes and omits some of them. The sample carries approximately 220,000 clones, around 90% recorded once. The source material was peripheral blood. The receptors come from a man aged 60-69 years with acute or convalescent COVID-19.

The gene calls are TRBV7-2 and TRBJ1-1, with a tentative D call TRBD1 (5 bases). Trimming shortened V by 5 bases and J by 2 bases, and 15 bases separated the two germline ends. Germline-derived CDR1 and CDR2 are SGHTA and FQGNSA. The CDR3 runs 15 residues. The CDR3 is CASSPRRGGNTEAFF. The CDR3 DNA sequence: TGTGCCAGCAGCCCTAGACGGGGGGGAAACACTGAAGCTTTCTTT.

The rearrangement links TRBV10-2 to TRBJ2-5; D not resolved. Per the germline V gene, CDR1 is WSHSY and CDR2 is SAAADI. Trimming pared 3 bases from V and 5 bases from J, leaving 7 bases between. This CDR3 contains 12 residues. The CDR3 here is CASSDALETQYF. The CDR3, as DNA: TGCGCCAGCAGTGACGCGTTGGAGACCCAGTACTTC.

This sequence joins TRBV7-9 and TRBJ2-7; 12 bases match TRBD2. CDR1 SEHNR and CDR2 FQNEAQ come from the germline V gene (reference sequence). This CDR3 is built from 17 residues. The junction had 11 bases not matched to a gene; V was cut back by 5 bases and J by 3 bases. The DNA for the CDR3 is TGTGCCAGCAGCCTACACCACCTAGCGGGGGGGATCTACGAGCAGTACTTC. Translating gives CASSLHHLAGGIYEQYF.

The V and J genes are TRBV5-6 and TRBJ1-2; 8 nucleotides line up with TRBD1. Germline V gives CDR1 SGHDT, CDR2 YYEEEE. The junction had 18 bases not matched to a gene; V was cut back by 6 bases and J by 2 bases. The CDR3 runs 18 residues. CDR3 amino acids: CASTLDREDFGSNYGYTF. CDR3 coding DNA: TGTGCCAGCACACTGGACAGGGAGGATTTCGGGTCAAACTATGGCTACACCTTC.

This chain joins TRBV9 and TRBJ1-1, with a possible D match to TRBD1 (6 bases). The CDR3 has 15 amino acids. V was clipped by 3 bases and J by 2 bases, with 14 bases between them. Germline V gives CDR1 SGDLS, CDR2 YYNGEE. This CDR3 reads CASSAGTGTNTEAFF. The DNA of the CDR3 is TGTGCCAGCAGCGCCGGTACAGGGACCAACACTGAAGCTTTCTTT. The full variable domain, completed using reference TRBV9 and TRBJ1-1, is DSGVTQTPKHLITATGQRVTLRCSPRSGDLSVYWYQQSLDQGLQFLIQYYNGEERAKGNILERFSAQQFPDLHSELNLSSLELGDSALYFCASSAGTGTNTEAFFGQGTRLTVV.

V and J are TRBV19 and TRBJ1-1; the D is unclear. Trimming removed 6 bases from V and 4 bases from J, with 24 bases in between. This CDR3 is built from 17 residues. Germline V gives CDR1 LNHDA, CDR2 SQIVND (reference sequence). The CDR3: CASRGRKQETIGTEAFF. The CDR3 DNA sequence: TGTGCCAGTAGGGGCCGTAAGCAGGAAACGATAGGCACTGAAGCTTTCTTT.

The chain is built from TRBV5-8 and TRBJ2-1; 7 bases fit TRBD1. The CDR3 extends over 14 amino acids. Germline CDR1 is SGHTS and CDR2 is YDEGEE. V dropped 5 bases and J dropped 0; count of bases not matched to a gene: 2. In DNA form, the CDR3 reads TGTGCCAGCAGGGGACAGAACTCCTACAATGAGCAGTTCTTC. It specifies CASRGQNSYNEQFF.

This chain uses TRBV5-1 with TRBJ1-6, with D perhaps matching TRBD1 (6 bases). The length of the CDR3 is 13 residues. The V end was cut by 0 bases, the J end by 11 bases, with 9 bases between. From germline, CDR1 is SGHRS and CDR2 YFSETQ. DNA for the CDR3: TGCGCCAGCAGCTTGGACGACAGGCCACCCCTCCACTTT. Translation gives CASSLDDRPPLHF. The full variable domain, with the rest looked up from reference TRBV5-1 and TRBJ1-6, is KAGVTQTPRYLIKTRGQQVTLSCSPISGHRSVSWYQQTPGQGLQFLFEYFSETQRNKGNFPGRFSGRQFSNSRSEMNVSTLELGDSALYLCASSLDDRPPLHFGNGTRLTVT.

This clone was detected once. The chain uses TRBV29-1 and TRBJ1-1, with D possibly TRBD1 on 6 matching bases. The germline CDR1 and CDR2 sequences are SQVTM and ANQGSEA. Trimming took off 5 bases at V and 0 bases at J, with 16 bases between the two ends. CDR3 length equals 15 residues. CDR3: CSVQTDGQLNTEAFF. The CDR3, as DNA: TGCAGCGTTCAAACAGACGGACAGTTGAACACTGAAGCTTTCTTT.

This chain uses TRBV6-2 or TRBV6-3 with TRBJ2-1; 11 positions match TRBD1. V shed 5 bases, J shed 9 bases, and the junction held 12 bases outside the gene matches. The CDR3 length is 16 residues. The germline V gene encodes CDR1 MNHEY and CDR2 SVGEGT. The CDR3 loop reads CASSPTGQGAAGEQFF. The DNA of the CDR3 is TGTGCCAGCAGTCCAACAGGACAGGGGGCAGCCGGTGAGCAGTTCTTC.

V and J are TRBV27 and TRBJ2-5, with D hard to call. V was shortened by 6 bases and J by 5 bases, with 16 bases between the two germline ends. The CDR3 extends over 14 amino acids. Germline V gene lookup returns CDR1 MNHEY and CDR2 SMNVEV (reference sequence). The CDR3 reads CASSPGTNGETQYF. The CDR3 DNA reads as TGTGCCAGCAGCCCCGGTACCAACGGGGAGACCCAGTACTTC.

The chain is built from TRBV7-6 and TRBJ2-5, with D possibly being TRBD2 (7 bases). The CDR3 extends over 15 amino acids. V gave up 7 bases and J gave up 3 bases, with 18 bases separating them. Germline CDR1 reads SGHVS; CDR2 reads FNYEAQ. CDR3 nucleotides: TGTGCCAGCAACCCGTGGGGGGGGCAGAAAGAGACCCAGTACTTC. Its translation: CASNPWGGQKETQYF.

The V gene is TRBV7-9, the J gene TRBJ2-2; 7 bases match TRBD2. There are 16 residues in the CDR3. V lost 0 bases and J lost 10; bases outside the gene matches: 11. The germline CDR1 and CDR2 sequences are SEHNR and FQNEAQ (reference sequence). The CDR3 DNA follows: TGTGCCAGCAGCTTAGCGAGCGGGGTCGAAGTGGAGGAGCTGTTTTTT. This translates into CASSLASGVEVEELFF.

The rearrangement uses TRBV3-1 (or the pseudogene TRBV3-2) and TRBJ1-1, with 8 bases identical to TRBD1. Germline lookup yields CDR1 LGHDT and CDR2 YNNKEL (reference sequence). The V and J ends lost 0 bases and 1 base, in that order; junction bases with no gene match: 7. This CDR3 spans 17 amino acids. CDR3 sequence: CASSQEKWGTGNTEAFF. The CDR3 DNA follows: TGTGCCAGCAGCCAAGAAAAGTGGGGGACAGGGAACACTGAAGCTTTCTTT.

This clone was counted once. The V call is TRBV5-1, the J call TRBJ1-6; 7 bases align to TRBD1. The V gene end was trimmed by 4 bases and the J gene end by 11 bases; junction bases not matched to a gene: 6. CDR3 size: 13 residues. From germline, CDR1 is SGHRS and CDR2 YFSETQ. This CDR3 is CASSEGQSAPLHF. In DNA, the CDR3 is TGCGCCAGCAGCGAGGGACAGTCGGCACCCCTCCACTTT.

Here the CDR3 reads CASSEGLQNTGELFF. As DNA, the CDR3 is TGTGCCAGCAGTGAAGGACTCCAGAACACCGGGGAGCTGTTTTTT. J is TRBJ2-2 and V is TRBV6-1; D is undetermined. CDR1 is MNHNS and CDR2 is SASEGT in the germline V gene. Trimming left V 1 base short and J 1 base short, with 7 bases between. This CDR3 contains 15 residues.

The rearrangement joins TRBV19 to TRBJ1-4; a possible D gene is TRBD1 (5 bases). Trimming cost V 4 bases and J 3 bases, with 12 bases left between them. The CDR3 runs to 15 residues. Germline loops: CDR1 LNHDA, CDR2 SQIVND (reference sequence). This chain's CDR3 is CASSKGYGANEKLFF. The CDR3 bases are TGTGCCAGTAGTAAGGGGTATGGAGCTAATGAAAAACTGTTTTTT. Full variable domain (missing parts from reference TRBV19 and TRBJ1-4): DGGITQSPKYLFRKEGQNVTLSCEQNLNHDAMYWYRQDPGQGLRLIYYSQIVNDFQKGDIAEGYSVSREKKESFPLTVTSAQKNPTAFYLCASSKGYGANEKLFFGSGTQLSVL.

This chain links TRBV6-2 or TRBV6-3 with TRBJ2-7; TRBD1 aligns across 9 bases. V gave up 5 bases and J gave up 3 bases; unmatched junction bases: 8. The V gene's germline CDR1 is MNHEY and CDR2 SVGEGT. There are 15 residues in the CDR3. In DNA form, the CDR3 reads TGTGCCAGCAGTGGCGGGACAGGGAATTACTACGAGCAGTACTTC. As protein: CASSGGTGNYYEQYF.

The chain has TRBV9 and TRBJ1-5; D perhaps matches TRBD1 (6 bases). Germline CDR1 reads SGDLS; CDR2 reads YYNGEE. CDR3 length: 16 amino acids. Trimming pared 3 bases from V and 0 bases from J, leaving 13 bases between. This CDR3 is CASSEGWGPSNQPQHF. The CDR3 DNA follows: TGTGCCAGCAGCGAGGGCTGGGGGCCTAGCAATCAGCCCCAGCATTTT.

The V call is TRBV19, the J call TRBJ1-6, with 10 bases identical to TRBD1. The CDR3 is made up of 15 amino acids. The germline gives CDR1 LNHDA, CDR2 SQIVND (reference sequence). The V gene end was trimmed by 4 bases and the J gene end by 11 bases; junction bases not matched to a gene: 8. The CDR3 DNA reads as TGTGCCAGTAGTAACAAGGGGACAGGGGCAACACCCCTCCACTTT. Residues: CASSNKGTGATPLHF.

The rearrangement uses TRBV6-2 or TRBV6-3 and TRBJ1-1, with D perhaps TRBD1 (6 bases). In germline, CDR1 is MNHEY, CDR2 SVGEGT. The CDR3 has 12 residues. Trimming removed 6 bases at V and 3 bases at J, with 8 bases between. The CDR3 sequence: CASSGQYTEAFF. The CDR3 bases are TGTGCCAGCAGCGGACAGTACACTGAAGCTTTCTTT.

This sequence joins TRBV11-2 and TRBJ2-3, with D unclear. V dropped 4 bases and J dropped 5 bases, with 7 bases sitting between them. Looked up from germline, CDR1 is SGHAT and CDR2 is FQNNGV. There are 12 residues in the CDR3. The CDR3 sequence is CASSSPRDTQYF. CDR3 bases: TGTGCCAGCAGCTCCCCCAGAGATACGCAGTATTTT. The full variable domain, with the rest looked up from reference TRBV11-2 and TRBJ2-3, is EAGVAQSPRYKIIEKRQSVAFWCNPISGHATLYWYQQILGQGPKLLIQFQNNGVVDDSQLPKDRFSAERLKGVDSTLKIQPAKLEDSAVYLCASSSPRDTQYFGPGTRLTVL.

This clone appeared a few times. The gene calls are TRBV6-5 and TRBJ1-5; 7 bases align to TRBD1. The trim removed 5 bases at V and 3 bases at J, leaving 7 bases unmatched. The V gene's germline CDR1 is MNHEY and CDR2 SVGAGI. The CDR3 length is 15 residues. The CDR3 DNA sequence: TGTGCCAGCAGTAACAGGGGATCGAACAATCAGCCCCAGCATTTT. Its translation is CASSNRGSNNQPQHF.

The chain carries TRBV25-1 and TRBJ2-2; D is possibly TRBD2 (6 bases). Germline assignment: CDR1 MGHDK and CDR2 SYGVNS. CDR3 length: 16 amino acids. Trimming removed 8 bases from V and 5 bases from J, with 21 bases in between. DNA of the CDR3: TGTGCCAGCCTATCAACTAGCCACACGGGGACCGGGGAGCTGTTTTTT. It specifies CASLSTSHTGTGELFF.

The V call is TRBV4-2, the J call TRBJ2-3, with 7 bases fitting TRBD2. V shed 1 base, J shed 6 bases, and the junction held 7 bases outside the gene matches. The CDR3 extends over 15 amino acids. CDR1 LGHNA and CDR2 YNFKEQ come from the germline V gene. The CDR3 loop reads CASSQAASGGDTQYF. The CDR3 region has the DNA TGTGCCAGCAGCCAAGCGGCTAGCGGAGGGGATACGCAGTATTTT.

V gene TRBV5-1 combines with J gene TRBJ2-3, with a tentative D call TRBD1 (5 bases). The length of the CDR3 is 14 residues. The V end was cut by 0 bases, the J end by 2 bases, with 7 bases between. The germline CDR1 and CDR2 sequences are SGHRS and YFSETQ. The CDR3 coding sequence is TGCGCCAGCAGCTTGGTACAGGCCACAGATACGCAGTATTTT. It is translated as CASSLVQATDTQYF.

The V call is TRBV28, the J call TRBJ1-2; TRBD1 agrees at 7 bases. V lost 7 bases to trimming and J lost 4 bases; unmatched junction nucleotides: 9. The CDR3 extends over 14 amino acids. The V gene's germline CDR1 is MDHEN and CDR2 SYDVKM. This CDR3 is CASITPGQLYGYTF. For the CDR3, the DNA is TGTGCCAGCATTACGCCGGGACAGCTCTATGGCTACACCTTC.

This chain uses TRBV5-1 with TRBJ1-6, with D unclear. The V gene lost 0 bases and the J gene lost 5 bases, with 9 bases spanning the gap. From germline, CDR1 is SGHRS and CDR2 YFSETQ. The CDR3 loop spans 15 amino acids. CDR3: CASSLGQVHNSPLHF. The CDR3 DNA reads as TGCGCCAGCAGCTTGGGGCAGGTCCATAATTCACCCCTCCACTTT.

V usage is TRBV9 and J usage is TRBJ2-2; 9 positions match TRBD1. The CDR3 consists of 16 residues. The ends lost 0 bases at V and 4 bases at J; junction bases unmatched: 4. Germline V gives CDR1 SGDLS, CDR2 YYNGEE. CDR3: CASSVDRGQGTGELFF. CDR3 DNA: TGTGCCAGCAGCGTAGACAGGGGGCAGGGCACCGGGGAGCTGTTTTTT.

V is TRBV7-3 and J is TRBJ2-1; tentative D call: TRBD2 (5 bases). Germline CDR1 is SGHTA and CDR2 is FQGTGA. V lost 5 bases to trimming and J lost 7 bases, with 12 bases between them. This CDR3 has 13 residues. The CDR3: CASSAGTWNEQFF. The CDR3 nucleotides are TGTGCCAGCAGCGCGGGTACCTGGAATGAGCAGTTCTTC.

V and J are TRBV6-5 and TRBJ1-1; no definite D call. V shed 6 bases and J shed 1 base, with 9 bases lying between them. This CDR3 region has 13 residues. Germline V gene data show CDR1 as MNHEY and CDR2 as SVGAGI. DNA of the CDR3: TGTGCCAGCAGACTCAGCGGGAACACTGAAGCTTTCTTT. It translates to CASRLSGNTEAFF.

CDR3 DNA sequence: TGTGCCAGCAGCTTGGGACAGGCGGTTCCCCTCCACTTT. It yields the protein CASSLGQAVPLHF. The chain combines TRBV5-8 with TRBJ1-6, with D perhaps TRBD1 (6 bases). Germline V gene lookup returns CDR1 SGHTS and CDR2 YDEGEE. This CDR3 is built from 13 residues. Trimming removed 0 bases at V and 13 bases at J, with 11 bases between.